This T cell receptor beta chain was sequenced during a study of T cell repertoires in cytomegalovirus infection (dated by TCRdb to between 2019 and 2020). General notes on the study: Donor HLA type was relevant to the analysis, as public TCR beta signatures indicated carriage of CMV infection together with the matching HLA type.

In this sample, this clonotype turned up a few times. There is no known antigen for this receptor. There are no base qualities to consult, and no much larger clone falls within one base. From the germline V gene, CDR1 is MDHEN and CDR2 is SYDVKM. Spanning cysteine to phenylalanine, the CDR3 consists of 15 amino acids. Left in the record is the CDR3 DNA by itself, 45 bases read in frame from the first base. At the junction V is shortened by 2 bases and J by 0 bases, with 11 bases in between. The investigation overall reported the following: In the ex vivo response, HLA-C-restricted CMV-specific TCR beta clonotypes were dominant, and in two of eight donors the single most frequent clonotype came from this HLA-C-restricted group. In both this cohort and an independent cohort of several hundred donors, the cumulative frequency of public TCR beta family members distinguished carriers of CMV infection plus the relevant HLA type.

Sequencing took place on an Illumina HiSeq 1500. TCRdb itself trimmed the public reads at Q25 with fastp, ran MiXCR and retained productive beta chains. Every CDR3 protein is listed once, alongside the most common genes and DNA of its rows. This sample comprises about 260,000 distinct CDR3 sequences, approximately 14% of them detected only once. Together, the top ten hold about 10% of the sample. The chain is assembled from TRBV28 and TRBJ2-7, with a tentative D gene TRBD1 over 5 matching bases. The origin of this receptor is a human donor in good health (CMV status not recorded). Some clones in this sample may be carry-over from other donors' samples. The sample comprised PBMCs. The nucleotide sequence is given as TGTGCCAGCAGTTTAGGGGCAGGGAACTCCTACGAGCAGTACTTC. Translated, this is CASSLGAGNSYEQYF.